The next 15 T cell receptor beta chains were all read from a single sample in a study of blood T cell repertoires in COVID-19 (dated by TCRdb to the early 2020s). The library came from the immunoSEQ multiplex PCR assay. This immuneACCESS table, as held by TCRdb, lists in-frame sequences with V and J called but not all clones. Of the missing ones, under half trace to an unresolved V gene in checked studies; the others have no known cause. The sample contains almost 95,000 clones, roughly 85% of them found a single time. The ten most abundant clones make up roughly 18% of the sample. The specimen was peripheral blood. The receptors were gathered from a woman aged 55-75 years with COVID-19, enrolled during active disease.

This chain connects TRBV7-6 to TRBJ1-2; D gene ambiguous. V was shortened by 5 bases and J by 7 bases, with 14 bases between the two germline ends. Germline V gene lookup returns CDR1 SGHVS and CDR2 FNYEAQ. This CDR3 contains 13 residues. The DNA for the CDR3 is TGTGCCAGCAGCCCGAACGGGGTTGGTGGCTACACCTTC. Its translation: CASSPNGVGGYTF.

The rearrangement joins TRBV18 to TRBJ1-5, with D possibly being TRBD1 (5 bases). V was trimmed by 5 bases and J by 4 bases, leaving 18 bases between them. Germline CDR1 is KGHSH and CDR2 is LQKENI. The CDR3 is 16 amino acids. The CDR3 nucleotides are TGTGCCAGCTCAGCCACAGGAATACGGGGGAATCAGCCCCAGCATTTT. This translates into CASSATGIRGNQPQHF.

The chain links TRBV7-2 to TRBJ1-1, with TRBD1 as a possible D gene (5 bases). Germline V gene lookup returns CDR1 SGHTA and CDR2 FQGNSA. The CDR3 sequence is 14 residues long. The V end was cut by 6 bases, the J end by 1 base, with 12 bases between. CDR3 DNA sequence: TGTGCCAGCAGACCACAGGCCTCGAACACTGAAGCTTTCTTT. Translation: CASRPQASNTEAFF. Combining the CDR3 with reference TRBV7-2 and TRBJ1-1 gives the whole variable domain GAGVSQSPSNKVTEKGKDVELRCDPISGHTALYWYRQSLGQGLEFLIYFQGNSAPDKSGLPSDRFSAERTGGSVSTLTIQRTQQEDSAVYLCASRPQASNTEAFFGQGTRLTVV.

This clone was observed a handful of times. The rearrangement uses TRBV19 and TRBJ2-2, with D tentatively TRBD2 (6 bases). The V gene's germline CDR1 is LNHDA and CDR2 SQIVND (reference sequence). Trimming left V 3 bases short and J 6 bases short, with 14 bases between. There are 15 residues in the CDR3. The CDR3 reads CASSIGGVISGELFF. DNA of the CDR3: TGTGCCAGTAGTATCGGAGGGGTGATCTCCGGGGAGCTGTTTTTT.

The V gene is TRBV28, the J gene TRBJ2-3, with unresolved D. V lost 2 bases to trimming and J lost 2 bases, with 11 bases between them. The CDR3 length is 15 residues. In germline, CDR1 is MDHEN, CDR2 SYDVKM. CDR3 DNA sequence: TGTGCCAGCAGTTTACTAACCTTCTCCACAGATACGCAGTATTTT. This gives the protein CASSLLTFSTDTQYF.

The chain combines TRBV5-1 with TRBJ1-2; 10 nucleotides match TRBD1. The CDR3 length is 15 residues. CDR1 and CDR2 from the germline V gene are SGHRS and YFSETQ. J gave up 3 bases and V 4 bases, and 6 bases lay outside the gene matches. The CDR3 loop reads CASSKDRGRYYGYTF. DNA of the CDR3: TGCGCCAGCAGCAAAGACAGGGGGCGGTACTATGGCTACACCTTC.

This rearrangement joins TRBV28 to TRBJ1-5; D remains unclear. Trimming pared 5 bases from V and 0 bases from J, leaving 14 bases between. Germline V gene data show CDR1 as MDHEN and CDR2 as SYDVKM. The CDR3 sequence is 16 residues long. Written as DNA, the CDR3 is TGTGCCAGCAGTCCCCGGCGGTCCTATAGCAATCAGCCCCAGCATTTT. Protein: CASSPRRSYSNQPQHF.

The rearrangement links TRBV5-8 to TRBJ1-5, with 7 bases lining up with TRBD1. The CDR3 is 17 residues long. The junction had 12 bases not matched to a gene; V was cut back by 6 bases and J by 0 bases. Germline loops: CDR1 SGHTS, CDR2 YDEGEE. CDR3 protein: CASIPVGGANSNQPQHF. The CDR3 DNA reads TGTGCCAGCATCCCGGTAGGGGGCGCGAATAGCAATCAGCCCCAGCATTTT. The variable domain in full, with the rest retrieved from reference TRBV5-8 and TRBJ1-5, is EAGVTQSPTHLIKTRGQQATLRCSPISGHTSVYWYQQALGLGLQFLLWYDEGEERNRGNFPPRFSGRQFPNYSSELNVNALELEDSALYLCASIPVGGANSNQPQHFGDGTRLSIL.

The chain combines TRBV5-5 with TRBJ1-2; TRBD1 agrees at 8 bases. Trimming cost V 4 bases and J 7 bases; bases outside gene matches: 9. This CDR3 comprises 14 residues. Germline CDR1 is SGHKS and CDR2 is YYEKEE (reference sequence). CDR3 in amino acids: CASSQPGQVFGYTF. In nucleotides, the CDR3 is TGTGCCAGCAGCCAACCGGGACAGGTCTTTGGCTACACCTTC.

The DNA for the CDR3 is TGCGCCAGCAGCTTGGGTAACAGGGGTGTCGAGCAGTACTTC. Encoded protein: CASSLGNRGVEQYF. The chain uses TRBV5-1 and TRBJ2-7; 7 bases map to TRBD1. Germline-derived CDR1 and CDR2 are SGHRS and YFSETQ. The CDR3 is made up of 14 amino acids. J gave up 6 bases and V 0 bases, and 6 bases lay outside the gene matches.

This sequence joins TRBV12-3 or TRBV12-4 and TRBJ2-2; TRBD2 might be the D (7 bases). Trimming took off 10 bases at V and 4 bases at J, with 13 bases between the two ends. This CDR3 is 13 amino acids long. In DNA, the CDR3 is TGTGCCAACGGGGGGCGCGTCACCGGGGAGCTGTTTTTT. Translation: CANGGRVTGELFF.

The CDR3 region is CASRQGHEGSPLHF. CDR3 nucleotides: TGTGCCAGCAGACAGGGACACGAGGGGTCACCCCTCCACTTT. The V call is TRBV6-5, the J call TRBJ1-6, with D perhaps matching TRBD1 (6 bases). V was shortened by 6 bases and J by 10 bases, with 16 bases between the two germline ends. The CDR3 sequence is 14 residues long. Per germline, CDR1 MNHEY and CDR2 SVGAGI.

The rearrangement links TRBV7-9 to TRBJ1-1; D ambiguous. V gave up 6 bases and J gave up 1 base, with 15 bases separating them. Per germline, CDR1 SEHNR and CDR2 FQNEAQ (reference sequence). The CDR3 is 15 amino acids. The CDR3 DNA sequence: TGTGCCAGCAGATCTAGGACGGGATCGAACACTGAAGCTTTCTTT. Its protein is CASRSRTGSNTEAFF.

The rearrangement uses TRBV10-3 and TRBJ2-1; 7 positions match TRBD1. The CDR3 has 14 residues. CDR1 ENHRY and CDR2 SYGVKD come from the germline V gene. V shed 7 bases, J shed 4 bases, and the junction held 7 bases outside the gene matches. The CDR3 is CAINPGTVYNEQFF. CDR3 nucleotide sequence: TGTGCCATCAATCCCGGGACAGTATACAATGAGCAGTTCTTC.

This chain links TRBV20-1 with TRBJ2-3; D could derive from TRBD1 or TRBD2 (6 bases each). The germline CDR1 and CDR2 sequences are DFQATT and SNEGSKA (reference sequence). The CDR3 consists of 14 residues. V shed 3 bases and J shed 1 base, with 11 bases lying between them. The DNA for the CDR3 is TGCAGTGCTAGTGGAGGGGGTGGCACAGATACGCAGTATTTT. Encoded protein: CSASGGGGTDTQYF.